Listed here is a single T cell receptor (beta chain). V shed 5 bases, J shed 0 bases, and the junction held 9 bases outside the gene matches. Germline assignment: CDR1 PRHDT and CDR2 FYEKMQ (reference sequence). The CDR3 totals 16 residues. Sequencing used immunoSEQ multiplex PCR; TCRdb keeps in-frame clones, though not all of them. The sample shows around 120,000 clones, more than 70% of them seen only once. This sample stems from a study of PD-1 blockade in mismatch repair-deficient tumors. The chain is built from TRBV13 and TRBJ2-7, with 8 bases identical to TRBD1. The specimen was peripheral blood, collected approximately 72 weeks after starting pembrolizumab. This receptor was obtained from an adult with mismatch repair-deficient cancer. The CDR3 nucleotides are TGTGCCAGCAGCATGGGGACAGGACAGACCTCCTACGAGCAGTACTTC. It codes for CASSMGTGQTSYEQYF.